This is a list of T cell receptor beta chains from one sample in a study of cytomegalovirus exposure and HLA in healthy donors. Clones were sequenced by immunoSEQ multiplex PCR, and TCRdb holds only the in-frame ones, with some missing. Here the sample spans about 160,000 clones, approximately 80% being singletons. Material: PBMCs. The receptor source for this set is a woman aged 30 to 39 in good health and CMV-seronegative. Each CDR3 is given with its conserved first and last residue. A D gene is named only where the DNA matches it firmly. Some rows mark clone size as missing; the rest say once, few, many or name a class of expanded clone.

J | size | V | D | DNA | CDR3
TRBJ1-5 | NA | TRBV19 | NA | TGTGCCAGTAGTTCGGCAGGGGGCAATCAGCCCCAGCATTTT | CASSSAGGNQPQHF
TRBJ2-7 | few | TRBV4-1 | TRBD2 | TGCGCCAGCACAGACTATCAGACGCCGGGAGGCTACGAGCAGTACTTC | CASTDYQTPGGYEQYF
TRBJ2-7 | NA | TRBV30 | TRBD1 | TGTGCCTGGAGCGGGACAGGGTACGAGCAGTACTTC | CAWSGTGYEQYF
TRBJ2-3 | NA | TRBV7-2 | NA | TGTGCCAGCAGCTTAGCTCCGGGAAGCACAGATACGCAGTATTTT | CASSLAPGSTDTQYF
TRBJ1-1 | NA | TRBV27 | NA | TGTGCCAGCAGCGCTCACGAGCCAGGGCCGTGGCAGGGCACTGAAGCTTTCTTT | CASSAHEPGPWQGTEAFF
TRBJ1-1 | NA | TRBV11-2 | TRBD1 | TGTGCCAGCAGTTTTACAGGGGTGAACACTGAAGCTTTCTTT | CASSFTGVNTEAFF
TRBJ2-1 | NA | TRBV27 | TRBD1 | TGTGCCAGCAGTTTATCGGGACAGGGGAAGGGTGGCAATGAGCAGTTCTTC | CASSLSGQGKGGNEQFF
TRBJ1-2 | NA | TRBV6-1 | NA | TGTGCCAGCAGTGAGAGACAGGAGTATGGCTACACCTTC | CASSERQEYGYTF
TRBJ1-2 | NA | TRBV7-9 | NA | TGTGCCAGCAGCTTAGGCCCGGACTTAGCTAACTATGGCTACACCTTC | CASSLGPDLANYGYTF
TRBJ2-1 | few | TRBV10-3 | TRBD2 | TGTGCCATCAGTGAGGCCGGGACTAGCGGCTACAATGAGCAGTTCTTC | CAISEAGTSGYNEQFF
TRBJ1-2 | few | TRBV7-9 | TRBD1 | TGTGCCAGCAGCTGGACGGGACAGGAGCCTAACTATGGCTACACCTTC | CASSWTGQEPNYGYTF
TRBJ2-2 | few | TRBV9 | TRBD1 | TGTGCCAGCAGCGCATGGACAGGGGAGGGCGGGGAGCTGTTTTTT | CASSAWTGEGGELFF
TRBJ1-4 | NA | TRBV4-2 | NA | TGTGCCAGCAGCCAAGGGGGAGGGCAGCTCAATGAAAAACTGTTTTTT | CASSQGGGQLNEKLFF
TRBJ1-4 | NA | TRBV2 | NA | TGTGCCAGCAGTAGCCTTGGCAGGGGTAATGAAAAACTGTTTTTT | CASSSLGRGNEKLFF
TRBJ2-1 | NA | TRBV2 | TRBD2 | TGTGCCAGCAGTGAACGGCGGGGGGGCCGAGCTGAGCAGTTCTTC | CASSERRGGRAEQFF